The rows below give T cell receptor beta chains drawn from one sample of a study of blood T cell repertoires in COVID-19. Sequencing was performed with immunoSEQ multiplex PCR; in TCRdb, only in-frame clones are kept and a portion is missing. The table lists around 230,000 clones, approximately 80% of them singletons, with under 2.5% in the top ten. Sequencing was performed on peripheral blood. The receptors shown here come from a man aged 40-50 years who had recovered from COVID-19. The CDR3 runs from the conserved cysteine through the conserved F or W. Each record gives: V gene, D gene, J gene, clone size, CDR3 protein, CDR3 DNA. D genes are given only for firm matches. Clone size is stated in some rows and not others, as once, few, many or a class when expanded.

V gene: TRBV5-6
D gene: -
J gene: TRBJ2-2
clone size: -
CDR3 protein: CASSPRGGTLAGELFF
CDR3 DNA: TGTGCCAGCAGCCCCCGGGGCGGGACTCTGGCCGGGGAGCTGTTTTTT

V gene: TRBV4-1
D gene: TRBD1
J gene: TRBJ1-2
clone size: few
CDR3 protein: CASSQSRQGYGYTF
CDR3 DNA: TGCGCCAGCAGCCAATCTCGACAGGGGTATGGCTACACCTTC

V gene: TRBV2
D gene: -
J gene: TRBJ1-5
clone size: -
CDR3 protein: CASSVSGRSNQPQHF
CDR3 DNA: TGTGCCAGCAGTGTGTCAGGGCGGAGCAATCAGCCCCAGCATTTT

V gene: TRBV7-2
D gene: -
J gene: TRBJ2-7
clone size: -
CDR3 protein: CASSLGPLATSSYEQYF
CDR3 DNA: TGTGCCAGCAGCTTGGGCCCGCTAGCGACCAGCTCCTACGAGCAGTACTTC

V gene: TRBV4-1
D gene: TRBD2
J gene: TRBJ2-3
clone size: -
CDR3 protein: CASSQDRGTSGSYPDTQYF
CDR3 DNA: TGCGCCAGCAGCCAAGATCGGGGGACTAGCGGGAGTTACCCAGATACGCAGTATTTT

V gene: TRBV3-1/TRBV3-2
D gene: TRBD2
J gene: TRBJ2-1
clone size: -
CDR3 protein: CASSRAGAYNEQFF
CDR3 DNA: TGTGCCAGCAGCCGGGCGGGGGCCTACAATGAGCAGTTCTTC

V gene: TRBV7-2
D gene: TRBD1
J gene: TRBJ1-2
clone size: -
CDR3 protein: CASSRDWGQGIYGYTF
CDR3 DNA: TGTGCCAGCAGCCGGGACTGGGGACAGGGGATCTATGGCTACACCTTC

V gene: TRBV11-2
D gene: -
J gene: TRBJ1-1
clone size: -
CDR3 protein: CASSPGWADIEAFF
CDR3 DNA: TGTGCCAGCAGCCCGGGATGGGCAGATATTGAAGCTTTCTTT

V gene: TRBV5-4
D gene: TRBD1
J gene: TRBJ1-2
clone size: -
CDR3 protein: CASSYLDRELNGYTF
CDR3 DNA: TGTGCCAGCAGCTATTTGGACAGGGAGTTAAATGGCTACACCTTC

V gene: TRBV7-9
D gene: TRBD2
J gene: TRBJ2-5
clone size: once
CDR3 protein: CASSDSGSKETQYF
CDR3 DNA: TGTGCCAGCAGCGACAGCGGGAGTAAAGAGACCCAGTACTTC

V gene: TRBV30
D gene: -
J gene: TRBJ1-2
clone size: -
CDR3 protein: CAWSVGDNGYTF
CDR3 DNA: TGTGCCTGGAGTGTAGGGGATAATGGCTACACCTTC

V gene: TRBV2
D gene: -
J gene: TRBJ1-1
clone size: -
CDR3 protein: CASSKQGNTEAFF
CDR3 DNA: TGTGCCAGCAGTAAACAGGGGAACACTGAAGCTTTCTTT

V gene: TRBV6-5
D gene: -
J gene: TRBJ2-1
clone size: once
CDR3 protein: CASGRDNEQFF
CDR3 DNA: TGTGCCAGCGGTAGAGACAATGAGCAGTTCTTC

V gene: TRBV2
D gene: -
J gene: TRBJ1-1
clone size: -
CDR3 protein: CATAWTVMNTEAFF
CDR3 DNA: TGTGCCACAGCCTGGACAGTGATGAACACTGAAGCTTTCTTT

V gene: TRBV7-6
D gene: TRBD2
J gene: TRBJ2-1
clone size: -
CDR3 protein: CASSFSIPTSGRVDEQFF
CDR3 DNA: TGTGCCAGCAGCTTTAGCATCCCAACTAGCGGGAGGGTCGATGAGCAGTTCTTC

V gene: TRBV27
D gene: TRBD1
J gene: TRBJ1-5
clone size: -
CDR3 protein: CASSVDRAQPQHF
CDR3 DNA: TGTGCCAGCAGTGTCGACAGGGCTCAGCCCCAGCATTTT

V gene: TRBV5-6
D gene: -
J gene: TRBJ2-7
clone size: -
CDR3 protein: CASMFTGLPYEQYF
CDR3 DNA: TGTGCCAGCATGTTTACCGGTTTGCCCTACGAGCAGTACTTC

V gene: TRBV27
D gene: TRBD1
J gene: TRBJ2-5
clone size: -
CDR3 protein: CASRGQQEETQYF
CDR3 DNA: TGTGCCAGCAGGGGACAGCAAGAAGAGACCCAGTACTTC

V gene: TRBV27
D gene: -
J gene: TRBJ1-2
clone size: once
CDR3 protein: CASSLSGRGRDIYYGYTF
CDR3 DNA: TGTGCCAGCAGTTTATCGGGTCGGGGCAGGGACATATACTATGGCTACACCTTC

V gene: TRBV11-3
D gene: -
J gene: TRBJ1-1
clone size: -
CDR3 protein: CASSAQGLRSSNTEAFF
CDR3 DNA: TGTGCCAGCAGTGCACAGGGCTTGCGTTCCTCGAACACTGAAGCTTTCTTT

V gene: TRBV9
D gene: TRBD1
J gene: TRBJ2-1
clone size: -
CDR3 protein: CASSPWTGLNEQFF
CDR3 DNA: TGTGCCAGCAGCCCATGGACAGGGTTAAATGAGCAGTTCTTC

V gene: TRBV6-2/TRBV6-3
D gene: -
J gene: TRBJ2-7
clone size: -
CDR3 protein: CASSYSTADRPSYEQYF
CDR3 DNA: TGTGCCAGCAGTTACTCAACCGCCGACAGACCATCCTACGAGCAGTACTTC

V gene: TRBV12-2
D gene: -
J gene: TRBJ2-5
clone size: -
CDR3 protein: CASRFRTSPPQETQYF
CDR3 DNA: TGTGCAAGTCGCTTTCGTACTAGCCCGCCACAAGAGACCCAGTACTTC

V gene: TRBV5-1
D gene: TRBD1
J gene: TRBJ2-1
clone size: -
CDR3 protein: CASSLADRGNEQFF
CDR3 DNA: TGCGCCAGCAGCTTGGCGGACAGGGGGAATGAGCAGTTCTTC

V gene: TRBV14
D gene: -
J gene: TRBJ2-7
clone size: -
CDR3 protein: CASSRPEDVGLQYF
CDR3 DNA: TGTGCCAGCAGCCGCCCGGAGGACGTGGGTTTGCAGTACTTC

V gene: TRBV6-4
D gene: TRBD2
J gene: TRBJ2-1
clone size: -
CDR3 protein: CASSDRLASGTTFIYNEQFF
CDR3 DNA: TGTGCCAGCAGTGACAGGTTAGCTAGCGGGACGACGTTCATTTACAATGAGCAGTTCTTC

V gene: TRBV10-3
D gene: TRBD2
J gene: TRBJ2-3
clone size: -
CDR3 protein: CAISESISGGARRQDTQYF
CDR3 DNA: TGTGCCATCAGTGAGTCGATTAGCGGGGGGGCCCGCAGACAGGATACGCAGTATTTT

V gene: TRBV30
D gene: TRBD1
J gene: TRBJ1-3
clone size: -
CDR3 protein: CAWSPRGNSGNTIYF
CDR3 DNA: TGTGCCTGGAGTCCCAGGGGGAACTCTGGAAACACCATATATTTT

V gene: TRBV6-2/TRBV6-3
D gene: -
J gene: TRBJ2-1
clone size: -
CDR3 protein: CASSLLGGGAYNEQFF
CDR3 DNA: TGTGCCAGCAGTCTCCTCGGAGGGGGGGCCTACAATGAGCAGTTCTTC

V gene: TRBV4-1
D gene: TRBD1
J gene: TRBJ2-3
clone size: -
CDR3 protein: CASSLGGQGSTQYF
CDR3 DNA: TGCGCCAGCAGCCTCGGGGGACAGGGAAGTACGCAGTATTTT

V gene: TRBV9
D gene: -
J gene: TRBJ2-3
clone size: -
CDR3 protein: CASSVVSDTQYF
CDR3 DNA: TGTGCCAGCAGCGTAGTCTCAGATACGCAGTATTTT

V gene: TRBV9
D gene: TRBD2
J gene: TRBJ2-2
clone size: few
CDR3 protein: CASSVRLAANTGELFF
CDR3 DNA: TGTGCCAGCAGCGTGCGACTAGCGGCGAACACCGGGGAGCTGTTTTTT

V gene: TRBV5-1
D gene: TRBD2
J gene: TRBJ2-5
clone size: -
CDR3 protein: CASRLGFSGGPEETQYF
CDR3 DNA: TGCGCCAGCAGATTGGGGTTTAGCGGGGGGCCGGAGGAGACCCAGTACTTC

V gene: TRBV4-1
D gene: -
J gene: TRBJ1-1
clone size: -
CDR3 protein: CASSQVPQGSGQLLF
CDR3 DNA: TGCGCCAGCAGCCAAGTACCGCAGGGATCTGGGCAGCTCCTCTTT

V gene: TRBV5-5
D gene: -
J gene: TRBJ2-7
clone size: once
CDR3 protein: CASSRNRVNEQYF
CDR3 DNA: TGTGCCAGCAGCAGAAACAGGGTCAACGAGCAGTACTTC

V gene: TRBV7-8
D gene: TRBD2
J gene: TRBJ2-1
clone size: -
CDR3 protein: CASRLNLWLAGGGNSYNEQFF
CDR3 DNA: TGTGCCAGCAGACTTAATCTGTGGCTAGCGGGAGGAGGGAACTCCTACAATGAGCAGTTCTTC

V gene: TRBV3-1/TRBV3-2
D gene: -
J gene: TRBJ2-4
clone size: -
CDR3 protein: CASSLGLAIQYF
CDR3 DNA: TGTGCCAGCAGCCTGGGACTTGCCATTCAGTACTTC

V gene: TRBV27
D gene: -
J gene: TRBJ1-6
clone size: -
CDR3 protein: CASRQRTVSYNSPLHF
CDR3 DNA: TGTGCCAGCAGGCAGAGGACAGTCTCCTATAATTCACCCCTCCACTTT

V gene: TRBV3-1/TRBV3-2
D gene: -
J gene: TRBJ1-5
clone size: -
CDR3 protein: CASSQGTGLYSNQPQHF
CDR3 DNA: TGTGCCAGCAGCCAAGGAACAGGCCTCTATAGCAATCAGCCCCAGCATTTT

V gene: TRBV6-6
D gene: -
J gene: TRBJ1-5
clone size: -
CDR3 protein: CASSPRTPGGNQPQHF
CDR3 DNA: TGTGCCAGCAGTCCGCGGACCCCGGGGGGCAATCAGCCCCAGCATTTT

V gene: TRBV5-6
D gene: -
J gene: TRBJ1-4
clone size: -
CDR3 protein: CASSSPRAGYEKLFF
CDR3 DNA: TGTGCCAGCAGCTCACCCCGGGCAGGGTATGAAAAACTGTTTTTT

V gene: TRBV2
D gene: TRBD1
J gene: TRBJ1-4
clone size: -
CDR3 protein: CASSDGTGSEKLFF
CDR3 DNA: TGTGCCAGCAGTGATGGGACAGGGAGTGAAAAACTGTTTTTT

V gene: TRBV7-9
D gene: TRBD1
J gene: TRBJ1-5
clone size: -
CDR3 protein: CASSPDRGHQPQHF
CDR3 DNA: TGTGCCAGCAGCCCGGACAGGGGGCATCAGCCCCAGCATTTT

V gene: TRBV9
D gene: TRBD2
J gene: TRBJ2-1
clone size: -
CDR3 protein: CASSTGTSGRFHNEQFF
CDR3 DNA: TGTGCCAGCAGCACAGGGACTAGCGGGAGGTTCCACAATGAGCAGTTCTTC

V gene: TRBV6-1
D gene: TRBD2
J gene: TRBJ2-7
clone size: -
CDR3 protein: CASSDPGLAIYEQYF
CDR3 DNA: TGTGCCAGCAGTGATCCCGGACTAGCCATCTACGAGCAGTACTTC

V gene: TRBV11-1
D gene: TRBD1
J gene: TRBJ2-7
clone size: -
CDR3 protein: CASSSGQTSDYEQYF
CDR3 DNA: TGTGCCAGCAGCTCGGGACAGACTTCTGATTACGAGCAGTACTTC

V gene: TRBV5-4
D gene: -
J gene: TRBJ1-2
clone size: -
CDR3 protein: CASSPRTEPRGYTF
CDR3 DNA: TGTGCCAGCAGCCCTCGGACAGAGCCACGTGGCTACACCTTC

V gene: TRBV2
D gene: TRBD2
J gene: TRBJ2-1
clone size: -
CDR3 protein: CASSDGTSAWDEQFF
CDR3 DNA: TGTGCCAGCAGTGATGGGACTAGCGCATGGGATGAGCAGTTCTTC

V gene: TRBV5-1
D gene: TRBD1
J gene: TRBJ1-1
clone size: -
CDR3 protein: CASSLGQGEAFF
CDR3 DNA: TGCGCCAGCAGCTTGGGACAGGGTGAAGCTTTCTTT

V gene: TRBV18
D gene: TRBD1
J gene: TRBJ1-4
clone size: -
CDR3 protein: CASSTGQTNEKLFF
CDR3 DNA: TGTGCCAGCTCTACGGGACAGACTAATGAAAAACTGTTTTTT

V gene: TRBV27
D gene: -
J gene: TRBJ1-5
clone size: many
CDR3 protein: CASSSGGALSNQPQHF
CDR3 DNA: TGTGCCAGCAGTTCAGGTGGGGCTTTGAGCAATCAGCCCCAGCATTTT

V gene: TRBV11-3
D gene: TRBD1
J gene: TRBJ1-2
clone size: -
CDR3 protein: CASSLGSQGLVYGYTF
CDR3 DNA: TGTGCCAGCAGCTTGGGCTCACAGGGGCTAGTCTATGGCTACACCTTC

V gene: TRBV4-3
D gene: TRBD1
J gene: TRBJ2-1
clone size: -
CDR3 protein: CASSQNRGVYNEQFF
CDR3 DNA: TGCGCCAGCAGCCAAAACAGGGGTGTATACAATGAGCAGTTCTTC

V gene: TRBV5-6
D gene: -
J gene: TRBJ1-3
clone size: -
CDR3 protein: CASSLDMYSGNTIYF
CDR3 DNA: TGTGCCAGCAGCTTGGACATGTATTCGGGAAACACCATATATTTT

V gene: TRBV2
D gene: TRBD2
J gene: TRBJ2-4
clone size: -
CDR3 protein: CASSASGRPPGDIQYF
CDR3 DNA: TGTGCCAGCAGTGCTAGCGGGAGGCCCCCCGGGGACATTCAGTACTTC

V gene: TRBV4-3
D gene: TRBD1
J gene: TRBJ1-2
clone size: -
CDR3 protein: CASSQSTGTGDALAYGYTF
CDR3 DNA: TGCGCCAGCAGCCAGAGCACGGGGACAGGGGATGCCCTTGCCTATGGCTACACCTTC

V gene: TRBV7-9
D gene: -
J gene: TRBJ1-3
clone size: few
CDR3 protein: CASRVDTNSGNTIYF
CDR3 DNA: TGTGCCAGCAGGGTGGATACTAACTCTGGAAACACCATATATTTT